Below, 16 T cell receptor beta chains from the same sample are listed, as sequenced in a study of control samples from healthy donors and cancer patients. Libraries were prepared by immunoSEQ multiplex PCR; TCRdb keeps only in-frame clonotypes and omits some of them. The sample carries 150,000 to 200,000 clones, around 93% recorded once. The sample comprised blood. The receptors were sampled from a man between 18 and 29 years old in good health.

The chain recombines TRBV7-6 with TRBJ1-1, with D perhaps TRBD1 (5 bases). Trimming took off 5 bases at V and 1 base at J, with 14 bases between the two ends. Germline CDR1 is SGHVS and CDR2 is FNYEAQ. The CDR3 has 15 amino acids. The CDR3 region has the DNA TGTGCCAGCAGCCCCCAGACAGTGGGGAACACTGAAGCTTTCTTT. Translation gives CASSPQTVGNTEAFF.

The chain combines TRBV5-1 with TRBJ1-1; TRBD1 agrees at 7 bases. Germline trimming cut 0 bases from V and 1 base from J; bases unmatched to any gene: 6. The CDR3 contains 16 residues. CDR1 SGHRS and CDR2 YFSETQ come from the germline V gene. DNA of the CDR3: TGCGCCAGCAGCTTGGGGTCGGGGACAGCGAACACTGAAGCTTTCTTT. Protein: CASSLGSGTANTEAFF.

This clone was counted a single time. The V call is TRBV24-1, the J call TRBJ2-7; 9 bases match TRBD1. The CDR3 is made up of 15 amino acids. From germline, CDR1 is KGHDR and CDR2 SFDVKD. V lost 4 bases and J lost 3; bases outside the gene matches: 6. The CDR3 reads CATSDPSTGGYEQYF. The CDR3 DNA reads TGTGCCACCAGTGACCCTTCGACAGGGGGCTACGAGCAGTACTTC.

The rearrangement uses TRBV3-1 (or the pseudogene TRBV3-2) and TRBJ2-3; 8 bases line up with TRBD2. Per germline, CDR1 LGHDT and CDR2 YNNKEL (reference sequence). The CDR3 extends over 17 amino acids. After removal of 0 bases from V and 2 bases from J, the junction contained 7 bases not matched to a gene. In nucleotides, the CDR3 is TGTGCCAGCAGCCAAGAGCAAGCGGGGGCGATCACAGATACGCAGTATTTT. Translated, it gives CASSQEQAGAITDTQYF.

The CDR3 reads CASMGQGENIQYF. In DNA, the CDR3 is TGCGCCAGTATGGGACAGGGAGAAAACATTCAGTACTTC. The rearrangement joins TRBV5-1 to TRBJ2-4, with 9 nucleotides matching TRBD1. Germline CDR1 is SGHRS and CDR2 is YFSETQ. The CDR3 consists of 13 residues. The V gene end was trimmed by 8 bases and the J gene end by 5 bases; junction bases not matched to a gene: 5. Full variable domain (missing parts from reference TRBV5-1 and TRBJ2-4): KAGVTQTPRYLIKTRGQQVTLSCSPISGHRSVSWYQQTPGQGLQFLFEYFSETQRNKGNFPGRFSGRQFSNSRSEMNVSTLELGDSALYLCASMGQGENIQYFGAGTRLSVL.

J is TRBJ1-2 and V is TRBV12-2. TRBV12-2 is a pseudogene. The CDR3 contains 12 residues. CDR3 sequence (DNA): TGTGCAAGTCGATTAGTAGGCTATGGCTACACCTTC. As protein: CASRLVGYGYTF.

The chain is built from TRBV7-2 and TRBJ1-3; maybe TRBD1 (6 bases). Per the germline V gene, CDR1 is SGHTA and CDR2 is FQGNSA. Trimming cost V 3 bases and J 6 bases, with 9 bases left between them. This CDR3 spans 13 amino acids. The CDR3 region has the DNA TGTGCCAGCAGCTTGAGGGGGGAAAACACCATATATTTT. Protein: CASSLRGENTIYF.

The rearrangement links TRBV6-5 to TRBJ2-3; 7 positions match TRBD2. CDR1 MNHEY and CDR2 SVGAGI come from the germline V gene. The CDR3 sequence is 14 residues long. The V segment lost 10 bases and the J segment 2 bases; nucleotides outside the gene matches: 9. The CDR3 loop reads CATAWDYDTDTQYF. The CDR3 bases are TGTGCCACCGCATGGGACTACGACACAGATACGCAGTATTTT.

This rearrangement joins TRBV7-8 to TRBJ1-4; D possibly corresponds to TRBD1 (5 bases). Germline V lookup: CDR1 SGHVS, CDR2 FQNEAQ. The CDR3 is 14 amino acids. V was pared by 5 bases and J by 8 bases, with 15 bases between. CDR3 loop: CASSTRGGLEKLFF. DNA of the CDR3: TGTGCCAGCAGCACACGGGGCGGGTTGGAAAAACTGTTTTTT.

V and J are TRBV30 and TRBJ1-4; TRBD1 is a possible D gene (5 bases). V dropped 1 base and J dropped 0 bases, with 9 bases sitting between them. The CDR3 is 15 residues long. Germline V gene lookup returns CDR1 GTSNPN and CDR2 SVGIG (reference sequence). The CDR3 nucleotides read TGTGCCTGGAGTGCGGGGACTTCAACTAATGAAAAACTGTTTTTT. It is translated as CAWSAGTSTNEKLFF.

V and J are TRBV18 and TRBJ2-1, with D perhaps TRBD1 (5 bases). Germline V lookup: CDR1 KGHSH, CDR2 LQKENI. The CDR3 extends over 13 amino acids. V shed 3 bases and J shed 7 bases, with 10 bases lying between them. The CDR3 coding sequence is TGTGCCAGCTCACCTCAAGGGGAAAATGAGCAGTTCTTC. It yields the protein CASSPQGENEQFF.

This clone has just one count. V gene TRBV6-5 combines with J gene TRBJ1-1, with TRBD1 matching 7 bases. This CDR3 is 14 amino acids long. J lost 5 bases, V lost 5 bases, and 8 bases had no gene match. Germline V gives CDR1 MNHEY, CDR2 SVGAGI. The CDR3 protein is CASSIRQGGTEAFF. Here the CDR3 DNA reads TGTGCCAGCAGTATCAGACAGGGAGGGACTGAAGCTTTCTTT.

Details on this clone: The sample holds other DNA sequences that translate to the same CDR3. The chain carries TRBV3-1 (or the pseudogene TRBV3-2) and TRBJ1-1; perhaps TRBD1 as D (5 bases). Trimming removed 3 bases from V and 4 bases from J, with 6 bases in between. The germline V gene has CDR1 LGHDT and CDR2 YNNKEL (reference sequence). The length of the CDR3 is 12 residues. CDR3 residues: CASSQGGTEAFF. The CDR3 DNA reads TGTGCCAGCAGCCAGGGGGGCACTGAAGCTTTCTTT.

The chain couples TRBV30 to TRBJ1-1; D uncertain. CDR1 is GTSNPN, CDR2 SVGIG, per germline (reference sequence). The CDR3 has 16 residues. Trimming shortened V by 2 bases and J by 0 bases, and 16 bases separated the two germline ends. In DNA, the CDR3 is TGTGCCTGGAGTACCCGTTTTCCGGGGATGAACACTGAAGCTTTCTTT. Translated: CAWSTRFPGMNTEAFF.

The chain joins TRBV18 to TRBJ2-3; no clear D. The CDR3 consists of 13 residues. Germline V CDR1 and CDR2: KGHSH, LQKENI. Trimming removed 0 bases at V and 0 bases at J, with 1 base between. CDR3 bases: TGTGCCAGCTCACCACCTAGCACAGATACGCAGTATTTT. Amino acids: CASSPPSTDTQYF.

This clone was recorded once. The chain is built from TRBV2 and TRBJ1-4; unclear D gene. Germline values: CDR1 SNHLY, CDR2 FYNNEI. Trimming took off 6 bases at V and 5 bases at J, with 4 bases between the two ends. The CDR3 has 11 residues. CDR3 sequence: CASRPNEKLFF. In DNA, the CDR3 is TGTGCCAGCAGGCCGAATGAAAAACTGTTTTTT.